The T cell receptor beta chain described here comes from a study of memory CD4+ T cells and cytomegalovirus serostatus. Across the whole study: Healthy Belgian adult donors included 9 or 10 CMV-positive and some 24 CMV-negative people. Study results and caveats: CMV serostatus prediction reached median AUC approximately 0.96, or 0.89 with US-trained model.

TCRdb's copy holds only in-frame clones and misses some; the assay was immunoSEQ multiplex PCR. The sample carries under 50,000 clones, around 82% recorded once. The sort gate was single viable CD3+CD4+CD8-CD45RO+ cells for memory CD4+ T cells. After thawing, CD4+ T cells were positively selected. In the case of this clone: What it binds is unknown. This CDR3 is also generated by other DNA sequences in the sample.

This CDR3 is 13 amino acids long. Germline V gives CDR1 ENHRY, CDR2 SYGVKD. Trimming stripped 6 bases from V and 0 bases from J, with 9 bases between. The chain is built from TRBV10-3 and TRBJ2-7; maybe TRBD2 (5 bases). Sequences were obtained from memory CD4+ T cells from blood. The source of this sequence is an adult in good health and CMV-seronegative. The chain's CDR3 is CAISSDYSYEQYF. CDR3 nucleotide sequence: TGTGCCATCAGCAGTGACTACTCCTACGAGCAGTACTTC.